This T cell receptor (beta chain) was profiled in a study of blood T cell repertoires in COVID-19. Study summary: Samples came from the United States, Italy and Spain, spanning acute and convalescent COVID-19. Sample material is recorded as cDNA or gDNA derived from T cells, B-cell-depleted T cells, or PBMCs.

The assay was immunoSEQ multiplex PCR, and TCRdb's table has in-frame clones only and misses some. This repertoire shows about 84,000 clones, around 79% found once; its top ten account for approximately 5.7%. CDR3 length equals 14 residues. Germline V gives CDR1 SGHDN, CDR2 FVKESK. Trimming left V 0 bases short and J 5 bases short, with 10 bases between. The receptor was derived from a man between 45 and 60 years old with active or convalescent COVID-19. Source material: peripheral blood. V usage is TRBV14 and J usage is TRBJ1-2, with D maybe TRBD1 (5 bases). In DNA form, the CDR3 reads TGTGCCAGCAGCCAAGAAGGGGCCGTGTATGGCTACACCTTC. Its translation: CASSQEGAVYGYTF.